One T cell receptor beta chain is described in this entry. What antigen it recognizes has not been identified. Base qualities are missing; no much larger clone stands one base away. TCRbeta CDR3 regions were amplified from genomic DNA by means of the immunoSEQ Assay, a bias-controlled multiplex PCR. The authors' pipeline ran thus. The number of nucleated cells in each sample was estimated by amplification of reference gene primers within the assay. Sequence reads were collapsed and filtered to measure the absolute abundance of every unique TCRbeta CDR3 rearrangement. For each sample, productive Simpson clonality was calculated by taking the square root of Simpson's diversity index across productive rearrangements. The clones in this table, taken by TCRdb from immuneACCESS, are in-frame only. Not every clone is retained; where verified, under half of the shortfall comes from an unresolved V gene, and the cause of the rest is unknown. V and J calls and clone size are given by that table; D and trimming were obtained from the DNA. The sample table shows a few hundred thousand clones, and approximately 85% are seen once. Jointly, the top ten make up around 6.9% of the sample.

The sample belongs to a study of blood T cell repertoires in COVID-19 (dated by TCRdb to 2018 to 2021). Turning to the overall study: Samples covering the acute and convalescent phases of COVID-19 were provided by collaborators in the United States, Italy and Spain. The prospective study material was composed of cDNA or gDNA derived from T cells, B-cell-depleted T cells, or PBMCs. Subjects who had been exposed to COVID-19, were actively infected with it, or had recovered from it provided the deeply sampled blood TCRbeta repertoires that made up the dataset. The repertoires were made available in a free public database intended to serve as a resource for research on the immune response to SARS-CoV-2. Samples were obtained from the ongoing ImmuneRACE study (first 160 participants) and from some 1,300 subjects provided by 6 global collaborators. The sample metadata nearly always contained a de-identified subject ID, COVID-19 status, age in years and sex. Where HLA class I and class II types were available, the types were taken from metadata supplied by the sample provider, not from assay-based typing. What the work shows at the level of the full study, not this receptor alone: The amount of clinical and demographic metadata varied by source and participant and was provided uncurated.

The collaborating institutions used their own protocols to collect whole blood in K2EDTA tubes. For TCRbeta analysis, collaborators shipped samples as frozen whole blood, isolated PBMCs, or DNA extracted from either of those sample types. The sample taken for sequencing was peripheral blood. The receptor was isolated from a human donor in a cohort sampled during active COVID-19.

The DNA sequence is given as TGTGCCACCAGCAGATACAGGGTTGAGCCCCAGCATTTT. Its translation is CATSRYRVEPQHF. In this chain, TRBV15 is recombined with TRBJ1-5; D gene: possibly TRBD1, on 6 matching bases. Between the V and J ends, shortened by 2 bases and 8 bases respectively, the junction contains 10 bases. Its CDR3 holds 13 amino acids, cysteine through phenylalanine. This entry keeps only the CDR3 DNA: 39 bases, framed from base 1. As encoded in the germline V gene (reference sequence), CDR1 is LNHNV while CDR2 is YYDKDF.